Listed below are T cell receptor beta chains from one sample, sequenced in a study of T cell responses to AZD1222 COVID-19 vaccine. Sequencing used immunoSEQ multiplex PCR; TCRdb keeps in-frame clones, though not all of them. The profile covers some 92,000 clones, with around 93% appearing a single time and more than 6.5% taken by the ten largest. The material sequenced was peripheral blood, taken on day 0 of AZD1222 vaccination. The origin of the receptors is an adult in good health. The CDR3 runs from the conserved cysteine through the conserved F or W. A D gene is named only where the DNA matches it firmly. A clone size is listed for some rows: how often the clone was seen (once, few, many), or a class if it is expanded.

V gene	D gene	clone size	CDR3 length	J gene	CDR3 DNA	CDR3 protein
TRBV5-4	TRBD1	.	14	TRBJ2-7	TGTGCCAGCGGGCTTCAGGGGGCGGACAGCGAGCAGTACTTC	CASGLQGADSEQYF
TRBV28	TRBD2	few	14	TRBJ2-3	TGTGCCAGCGAACTAGCGGGAGGCACAGATACGCAGTATTTT	CASELAGGTDTQYF
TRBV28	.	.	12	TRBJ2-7	TGTGCCAGCAGTACGACCAGCTACGAGCAGTACTTC	CASSTTSYEQYF
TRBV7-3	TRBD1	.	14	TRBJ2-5	TGTGCCAGCAGCTTTGACAGGGGGCCTGAGACCCAGTACTTC	CASSFDRGPETQYF
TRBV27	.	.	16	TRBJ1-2	TGTGCCAGCAGTTTAAGGAGTCCCGGTTTGGTCTATGGCTACACCTTC	CASSLRSPGLVYGYTF
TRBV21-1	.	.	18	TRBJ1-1	TGTGCCAGCAGCAACGAGGGCGGGACAGCCCCAGGGGACACTGAAGCTTTCTTT	CASSNEGGTAPGDTEAFF
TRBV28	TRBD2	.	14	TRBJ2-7	TGTGCCACCTGCGAGGGCGGGGGGTTTTACGAGCAGTACTTC	CATCEGGGFYEQYF
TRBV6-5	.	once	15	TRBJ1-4	TGTGCCAGCAGACGTCCGGGACAAGATAATGAAAAACTGTTTTTT	CASRRPGQDNEKLFF
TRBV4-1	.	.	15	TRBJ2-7	TGCGCCAGCAGCCAAGCAACTAGTCGGTCCTACGAGCAGTACTTC	CASSQATSRSYEQYF
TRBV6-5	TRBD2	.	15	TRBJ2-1	TGTGCCAGCAGGACTAGCGGGGTTTTATACAATGAGCAGTTCTTC	CASRTSGVLYNEQFF
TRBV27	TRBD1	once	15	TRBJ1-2	TGTGCCAGCAGCTCTTCCCTAGGGACAGTCTATGGCTACACCTTC	CASSSSLGTVYGYTF
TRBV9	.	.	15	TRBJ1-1	TGTGCCAGCAGCGTGGGACCGGGGGCGGCCACTGAAGCTTTCTTT	CASSVGPGAATEAFF
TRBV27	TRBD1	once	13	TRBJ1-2	TGTGCCAGCAGTATAGGGACAGGGGTTGGCTACACCTTC	CASSIGTGVGYTF
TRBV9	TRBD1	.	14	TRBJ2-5	TGTGCCAGCAGCGTAGTCGCAGGGGGAGAGACCCAGTACTTC	CASSVVAGGETQYF
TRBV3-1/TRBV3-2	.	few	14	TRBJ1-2	TGTGCCAGCAGCCAGAATGGAAATAACTATGGCTACACCTTC	CASSQNGNNYGYTF
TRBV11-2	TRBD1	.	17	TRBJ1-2	TGTGCCAGCAGCTTAGGTCCCAGGGGGTTTCAATATCGTGGCTACACCTTC	CASSLGPRGFQYRGYTF
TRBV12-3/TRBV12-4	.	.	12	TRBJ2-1	TGTGCCAGCACCCCCCTGGCGGCTGAGCAGTTCTTC	CASTPLAAEQFF
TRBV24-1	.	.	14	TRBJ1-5	TGTGCCACCAGTGATGGTCTTAGCAATCAGCCCCAGCATTTT	CATSDGLSNQPQHF
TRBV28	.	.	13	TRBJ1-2	TGTGCCAGCAGTCCCTCGCGGCTCTATGGCTACACCTTC	CASSPSRLYGYTF
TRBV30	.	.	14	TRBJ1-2	TGTGCGATCCGCCCCCGGGGCGCGGCCTATGGCTACACCTTC	CAIRPRGAAYGYTF
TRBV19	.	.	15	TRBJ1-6	TGTGCCAGTAGTCCGTCTGCGGACGCGCTGTCACCCCTCCACTTT	CASSPSADALSPLHF
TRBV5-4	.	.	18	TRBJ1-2	TGTGCCAGCAGCTCCCTGAGGTCAGGGAGGTCCGGGAACTATGGCTACACCTTC	CASSSLRSGRSGNYGYTF
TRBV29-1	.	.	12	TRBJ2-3	TGCAGCTCCCTCGATTGGACAGATACGCAGTATTTT	CSSLDWTDTQYF
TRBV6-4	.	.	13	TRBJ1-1	TGTGCCAGCAGTGACTCCCCCGGACCCGAAGCTTTCTTT	CASSDSPGPEAFF
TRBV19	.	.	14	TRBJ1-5	TGTGCCAGTAGTATAGCCAGGGCAGGACAGCCCCAGCATTTT	CASSIARAGQPQHF
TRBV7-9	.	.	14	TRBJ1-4	TGTGCCAGCAGCCCCGTGGGGGCGAATGAAAAACTGTTTTTT	CASSPVGANEKLFF
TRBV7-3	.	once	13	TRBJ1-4	TGTGCCAGCAGCTATAGTCTAGGGGAGAAACTGTTTTTT	CASSYSLGEKLFF
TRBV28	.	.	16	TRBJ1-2	TGTGCCAGCAGTTCCCTCGAGAGATGGGGATCCGATGGCTACACCTTC	CASSSLERWGSDGYTF
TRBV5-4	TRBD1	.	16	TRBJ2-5	TGTGCCAGCAGCCCCGTCCGACAGGGTGGGAGAGAGACCCAGTACTTC	CASSPVRQGGRETQYF
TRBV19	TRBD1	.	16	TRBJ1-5	TGTGCCAGTACACGCCGGGACAGGGGTAGCAATCAGCCCCAGCATTTT	CASTRRDRGSNQPQHF
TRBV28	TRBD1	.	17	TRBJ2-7	TGTGCCAGCAGCCGAGGGTCGGCCGGACAGGGACGAAACGAGCAGTACTTC	CASSRGSAGQGRNEQYF
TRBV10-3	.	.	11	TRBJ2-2	TGTGCCATCAGGGAGGCCGGGGAGCTGTTTTTT	CAIREAGELFF
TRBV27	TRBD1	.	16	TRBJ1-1	TGTGCCAGCAGTCCCGGGACAGGGGCTATGAACACTGAAGCTTTCTTT	CASSPGTGAMNTEAFF
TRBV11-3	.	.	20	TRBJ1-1	TGTGCCAGCAGCTCAGACCTGTTAAGGGTTCAGGACCCGCCTTTCACTGAAGCTTTCTTT	CASSSDLLRVQDPPFTEAFF
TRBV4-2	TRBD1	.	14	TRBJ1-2	TGTGCCAGCAGCCAAAGACAGGGGCTATATGGCTACACCTTC	CASSQRQGLYGYTF
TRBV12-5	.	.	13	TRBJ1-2	TGTGCTAGTGGTTTGGGACCTGTATATGGCTACACCTTC	CASGLGPVYGYTF
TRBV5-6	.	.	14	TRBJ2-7	TGTGCCAGCAGCTTGTTGTTCAACTCCTACGAGCAGTACTTC	CASSLLFNSYEQYF
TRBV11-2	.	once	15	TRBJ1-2	TGTGCCAGCAGCTTGGCCTCGGGCTCGAACTATGGCTACACCTTC	CASSLASGSNYGYTF
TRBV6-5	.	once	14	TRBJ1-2	TGTGCCAGCAGTTACTCTCGGGGTTCTTATGGCTACACCTTC	CASSYSRGSYGYTF
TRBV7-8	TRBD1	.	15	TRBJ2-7	TGTGCCAGCAGCTTACCCGGGACAGGGACTCACGAGCAGTACTTC	CASSLPGTGTHEQYF
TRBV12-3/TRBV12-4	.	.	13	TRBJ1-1	TGTGCCAGCAGGCTGGCCTGGGGCACTGAAGCTTTCTTT	CASRLAWGTEAFF
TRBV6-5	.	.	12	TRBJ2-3	TGTGCCAGCAGTTACTCTGGGGATACGCAGTATTTT	CASSYSGDTQYF
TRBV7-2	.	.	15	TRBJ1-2	TGTGCCAGCAGCGATCGGCCGACGTCCCTCTATGGCTACACCTTC	CASSDRPTSLYGYTF
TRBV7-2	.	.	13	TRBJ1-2	TGTGCCAGCAGCTCTCGAAGTGCCTATGGCTACACCTTC	CASSSRSAYGYTF
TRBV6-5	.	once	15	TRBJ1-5	TGTGCCAGCAGCCCCCAGGGGTGGGGCAATCAGCCCCAGCATTTT	CASSPQGWGNQPQHF
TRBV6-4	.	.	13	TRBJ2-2	TGTGCCAGCAGTGGGCAGGAGGCCGGGGAGCTGTTTTTT	CASSGQEAGELFF
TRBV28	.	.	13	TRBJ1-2	TGTGCCAGCAGAGACGACAGAAACTATGGCTACACCTTC	CASRDDRNYGYTF
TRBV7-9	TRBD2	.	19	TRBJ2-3	TGTGCCAGCAGCTTAAACAGTCGTAGCGGGGGGGCATTGGTAGATACGCAGTATTTT	CASSLNSRSGGALVDTQYF
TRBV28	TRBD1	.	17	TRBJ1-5	TGTGCCAGCAGCCCGACAGGGAATGGGTTCAGCAATCAGCCCCAGCATTTT	CASSPTGNGFSNQPQHF
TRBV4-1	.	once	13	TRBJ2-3	TGCGCCAGCAGCCAAGAGTCAGCTGGGTCGCAGTATTTT	CASSQESAGSQYF
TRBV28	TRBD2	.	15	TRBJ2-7	TGTGCCAGCAGTTTCGGGGGTAGCGGGGTCTACGAGCAGTACTTC	CASSFGGSGVYEQYF
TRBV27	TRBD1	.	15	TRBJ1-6	TGTGCCAGCAGTTTATCAGACAGGGGGCATTCACCCCTCCACTTT	CASSLSDRGHSPLHF
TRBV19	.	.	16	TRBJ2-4	TGTGCCAGTAGTGCCCGGCAGCCCCAAGCCAAAAACATTCAGTACTTC	CASSARQPQAKNIQYF
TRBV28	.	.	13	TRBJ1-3	TGTGCCAGCAGTTTCGGCTCTGGAAACACCATATATTTT	CASSFGSGNTIYF
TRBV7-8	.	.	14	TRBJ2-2	TGTGCCAGCAGCTTAACGCCGAACACCGGGGAGCTGTTTTTT	CASSLTPNTGELFF
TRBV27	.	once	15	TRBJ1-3	TGTGCCAGCAGCCCCACAGGAATATCTGGAAACACCATATATTTT	CASSPTGISGNTIYF
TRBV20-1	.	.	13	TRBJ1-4	TGCAGTGCTAGTGACAGCCCACATGAAAAACTGTTTTTT	CSASDSPHEKLFF
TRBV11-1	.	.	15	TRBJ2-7	TGTGCCAGCAGCTCCCGACCTGGTCTCTCCTACGAGCAGTACTTC	CASSSRPGLSYEQYF
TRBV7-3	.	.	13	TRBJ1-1	TGTGCCAGCAGCTCCAGCCCCGGCACTGAAGCTTTCTTT	CASSSSPGTEAFF